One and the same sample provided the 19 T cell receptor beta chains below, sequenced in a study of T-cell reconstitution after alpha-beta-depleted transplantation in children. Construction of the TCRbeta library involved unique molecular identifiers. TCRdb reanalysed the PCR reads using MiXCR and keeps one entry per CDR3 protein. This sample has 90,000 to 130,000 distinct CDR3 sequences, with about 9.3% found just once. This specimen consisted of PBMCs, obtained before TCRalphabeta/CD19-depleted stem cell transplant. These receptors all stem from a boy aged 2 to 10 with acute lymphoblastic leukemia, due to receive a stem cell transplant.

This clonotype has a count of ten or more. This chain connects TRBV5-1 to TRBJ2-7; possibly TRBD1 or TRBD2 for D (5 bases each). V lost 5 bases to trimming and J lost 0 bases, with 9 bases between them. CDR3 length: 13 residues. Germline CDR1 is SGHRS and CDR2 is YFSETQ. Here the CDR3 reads CASRGDGSYEQYF. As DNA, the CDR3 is TGCGCCAGCAGGGGGGACGGCTCCTACGAGCAGTACTTC.

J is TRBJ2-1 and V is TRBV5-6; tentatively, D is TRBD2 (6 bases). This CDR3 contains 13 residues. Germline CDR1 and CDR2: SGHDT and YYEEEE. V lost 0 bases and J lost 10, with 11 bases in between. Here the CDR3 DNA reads TGTGCCAGCAGCTTGGGGAGGGTAGGGGAGCAGTTCTTC. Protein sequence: CASSLGRVGEQFF.

The CDR3 sequence is CASSPGDSRYEQYF. Written as DNA, the CDR3 is TGTGCCAGCAGCCCCGGGGACTCGAGGTACGAGCAGTACTTC. The chain is built from TRBV7-9 and TRBJ2-7; D is perhaps TRBD2 (6 bases). The CDR3 runs to 14 residues. V was cut by 5 bases and J by 4 bases, with 15 bases left in between. Germline V CDR1 and CDR2: SEHNR, FQNEAQ (reference sequence).

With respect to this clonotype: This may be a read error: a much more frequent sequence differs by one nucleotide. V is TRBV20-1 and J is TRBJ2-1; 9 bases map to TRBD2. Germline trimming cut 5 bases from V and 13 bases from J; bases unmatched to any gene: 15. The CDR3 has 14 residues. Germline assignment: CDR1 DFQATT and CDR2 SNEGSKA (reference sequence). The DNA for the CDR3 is TGCAGTGCTGTAATAGCGGGAGAGTGGGAGACCCAGTTCTTC. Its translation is CSAVIAGEWETQFF.

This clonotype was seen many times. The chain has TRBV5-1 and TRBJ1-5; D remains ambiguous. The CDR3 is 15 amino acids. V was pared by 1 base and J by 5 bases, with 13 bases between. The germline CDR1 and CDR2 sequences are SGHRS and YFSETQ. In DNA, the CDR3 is TGCGCCAGCAGCTTGACCGGCCAACTTCATCAGCCCCAGCATTTT. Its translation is CASSLTGQLHQPQHF.

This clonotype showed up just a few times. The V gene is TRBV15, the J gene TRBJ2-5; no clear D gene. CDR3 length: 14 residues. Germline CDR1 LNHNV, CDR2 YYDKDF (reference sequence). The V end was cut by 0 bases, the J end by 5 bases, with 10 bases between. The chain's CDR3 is CATSREVGDETQYF. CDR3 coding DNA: TGTGCCACCAGCAGAGAGGTGGGCGACGAGACCCAGTACTTC.

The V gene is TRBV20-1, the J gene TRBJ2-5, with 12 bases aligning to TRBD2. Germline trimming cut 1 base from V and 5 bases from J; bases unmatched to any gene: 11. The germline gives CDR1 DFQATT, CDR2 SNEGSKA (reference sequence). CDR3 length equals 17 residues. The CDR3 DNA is TGCAGTGCTAGAGGGGGGCTAGCGGGAGGGCCGCCCGAGACCCAGTACTTC. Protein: CSARGGLAGGPPETQYF.

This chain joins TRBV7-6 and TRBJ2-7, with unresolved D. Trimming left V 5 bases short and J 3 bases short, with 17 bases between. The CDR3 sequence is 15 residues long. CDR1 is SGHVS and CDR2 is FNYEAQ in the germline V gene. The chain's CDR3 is CASSPIAGLDYEQYF. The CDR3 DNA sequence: TGTGCCAGCAGCCCTATAGCCGGCTTGGACTACGAGCAGTACTTC.

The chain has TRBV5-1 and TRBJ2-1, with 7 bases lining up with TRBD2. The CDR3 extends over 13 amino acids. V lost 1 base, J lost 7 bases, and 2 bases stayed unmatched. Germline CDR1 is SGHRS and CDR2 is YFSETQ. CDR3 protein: CASSLISGNEQFF. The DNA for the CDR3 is TGCGCCAGCAGCTTGATTAGCGGGAATGAGCAGTTCTTC.

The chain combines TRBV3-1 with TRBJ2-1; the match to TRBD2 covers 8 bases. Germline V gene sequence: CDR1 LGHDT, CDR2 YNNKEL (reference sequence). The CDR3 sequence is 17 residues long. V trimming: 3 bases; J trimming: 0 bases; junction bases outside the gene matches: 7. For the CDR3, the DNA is TGTGCCAGCAGCCATAGGGCTAGCGGGCTCTCCTACAATGAGCAGTTCTTC. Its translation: CASSHRASGLSYNEQFF.

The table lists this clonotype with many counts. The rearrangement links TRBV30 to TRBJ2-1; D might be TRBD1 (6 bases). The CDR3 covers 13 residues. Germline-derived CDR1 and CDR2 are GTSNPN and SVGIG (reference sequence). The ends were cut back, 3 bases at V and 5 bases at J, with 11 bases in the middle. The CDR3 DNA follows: TGTGCCTGGAGCCCGGACAGCAACAATGAGCAGTTCTTC. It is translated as CAWSPDSNNEQFF.

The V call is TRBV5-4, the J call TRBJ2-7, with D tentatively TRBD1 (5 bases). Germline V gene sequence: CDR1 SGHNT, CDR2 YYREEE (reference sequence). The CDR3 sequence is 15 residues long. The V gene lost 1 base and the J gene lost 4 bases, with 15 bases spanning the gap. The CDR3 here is CASSLWKQATYEQYF. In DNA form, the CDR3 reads TGTGCCAGCAGCTTGTGGAAACAGGCTACTTACGAGCAGTACTTC.

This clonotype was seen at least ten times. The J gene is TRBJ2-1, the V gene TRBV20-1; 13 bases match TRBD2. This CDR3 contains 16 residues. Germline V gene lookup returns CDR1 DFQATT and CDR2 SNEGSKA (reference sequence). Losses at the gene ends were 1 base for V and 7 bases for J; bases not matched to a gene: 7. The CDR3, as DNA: TGCAGTGCTAGAGCGGGACTAGCGGGATCTAGGAATGAGCAGTTCTTC. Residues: CSARAGLAGSRNEQFF.

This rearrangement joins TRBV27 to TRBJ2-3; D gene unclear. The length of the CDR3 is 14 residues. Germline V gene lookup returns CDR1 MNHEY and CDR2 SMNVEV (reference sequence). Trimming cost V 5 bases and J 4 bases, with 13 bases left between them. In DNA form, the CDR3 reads TGTGCCAGCAGTGCTTTGATTAGGGCAGATACGCAGTATTTT. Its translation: CASSALIRADTQYF.

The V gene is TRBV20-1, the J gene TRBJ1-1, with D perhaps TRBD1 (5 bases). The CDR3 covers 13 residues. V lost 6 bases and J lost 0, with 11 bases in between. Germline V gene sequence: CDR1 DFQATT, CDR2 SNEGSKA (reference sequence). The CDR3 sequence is CSAAGTLNTEAFF. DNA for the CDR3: TGCAGTGCGGCGGGGACCTTGAACACTGAAGCTTTCTTT.

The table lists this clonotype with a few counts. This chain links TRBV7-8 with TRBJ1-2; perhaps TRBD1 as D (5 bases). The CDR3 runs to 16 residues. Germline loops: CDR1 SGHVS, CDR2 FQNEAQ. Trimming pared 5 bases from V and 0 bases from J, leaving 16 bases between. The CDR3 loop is CASSHYKGTSNYGYTF. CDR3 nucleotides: TGTGCCAGCAGCCATTATAAAGGGACGTCTAACTATGGCTACACCTTC.

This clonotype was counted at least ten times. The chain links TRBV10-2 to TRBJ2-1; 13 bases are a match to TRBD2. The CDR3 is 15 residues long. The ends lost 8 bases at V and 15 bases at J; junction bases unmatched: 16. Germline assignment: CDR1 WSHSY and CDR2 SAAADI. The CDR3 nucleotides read TGCGCCAGCGGAGAACCGGGACTAGCGGGAAGGGGCAGGTTCTTC. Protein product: CASGEPGLAGRGRFF.

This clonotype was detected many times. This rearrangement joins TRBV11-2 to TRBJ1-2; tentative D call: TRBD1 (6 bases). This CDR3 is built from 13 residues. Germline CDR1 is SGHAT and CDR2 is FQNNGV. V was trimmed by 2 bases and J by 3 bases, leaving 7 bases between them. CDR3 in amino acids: CASSLSGDYGYTF. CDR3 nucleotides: TGTGCCAGCAGCTTATCAGGGGACTATGGCTACACCTTC.

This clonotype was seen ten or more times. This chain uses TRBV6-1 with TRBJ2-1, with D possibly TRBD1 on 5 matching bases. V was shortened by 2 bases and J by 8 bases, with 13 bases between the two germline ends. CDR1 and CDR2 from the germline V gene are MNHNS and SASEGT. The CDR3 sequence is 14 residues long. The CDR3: CASSELEWGYEQFF. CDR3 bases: TGTGCCAGCAGTGAATTGGAGTGGGGCTATGAGCAGTTCTTC.